This T cell receptor beta chain is from a study of T cell responses to AZD1222 COVID-19 vaccine. Study-wide points: Mostly white British, mostly female donors; authors suggested clonal diversity may be underestimated. Receipt of two AZD1222 doses was followed by a rise in Spike-specific TCR breadth and depth.

The CDR3 extends over 16 amino acids. Trimming took off 0 bases at V and 9 bases at J, with 16 bases between the two ends. Germline CDR1 SGHRS, CDR2 YFSETQ. Turning to this clone: Its antigen is not known.

Data came from immunoSEQ multiplex PCR; TCRdb stores just in-frame clones and leaves some out. The sample lists 20,000 to 30,000 clones, 70% to 90% occurring once. The sequencing used peripheral blood, collected 28 days after the second AZD1222 dose. The TCR sequence derives from an adult who received the AZD1222 COVID-19 vaccine. V gene TRBV5-1 combines with J gene TRBJ1-6, with D possibly matching TRBD1 (5 bases). DNA of the CDR3: TGCGCCAGCAGCTTGGAAGTGGGGCCGGGGGGTTCACCCCTCCACTTT. Translation gives CASSLEVGPGGSPLHF. Using reference TRBV5-1 and TRBJ1-6 for the parts outside the CDR3, the full variable domain is KAGVTQTPRYLIKTRGQQVTLSCSPISGHRSVSWYQQTPGQGLQFLFEYFSETQRNKGNFPGRFSGRQFSNSRSEMNVSTLELGDSALYLCASSLEVGPGGSPLHFGNGTRLTVT.